The sequence of this T cell receptor (beta chain) was determined in a study of blood T cell repertoires in COVID-19. Libraries were prepared by immunoSEQ multiplex PCR; TCRdb keeps only in-frame clonotypes and omits some of them. The sample lists fewer than 250,000 clones; 85% were seen once. Germline V CDR1 and CDR2: MDHEN, SYDVKM. The CDR3 length is 16 residues. The sequencing input was peripheral blood. The TCR comes from a man aged 55 to 70 with COVID-19, enrolled during active disease. The V gene is TRBV28, the J gene TRBJ2-5; D may be TRBD1 (6 bases). The J call may be wrong; the DNA end is better matched by TRBJ2-7. CDR3 DNA: TGTGCCAGCAGTTTAGCGGTTTCGGCAAAAGGGGGCGAGCAGTACTTC. Residues: CASSLAVSAKGGEQYF.